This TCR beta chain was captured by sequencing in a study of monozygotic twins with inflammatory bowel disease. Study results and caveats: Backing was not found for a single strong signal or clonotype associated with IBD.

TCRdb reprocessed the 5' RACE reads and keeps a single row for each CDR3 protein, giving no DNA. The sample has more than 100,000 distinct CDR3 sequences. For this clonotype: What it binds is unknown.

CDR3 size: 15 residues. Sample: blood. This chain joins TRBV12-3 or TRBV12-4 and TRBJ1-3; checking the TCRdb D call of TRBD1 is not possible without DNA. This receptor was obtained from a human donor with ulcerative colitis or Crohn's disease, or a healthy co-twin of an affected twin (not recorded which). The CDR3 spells CASRIPGSSGNTIYF.